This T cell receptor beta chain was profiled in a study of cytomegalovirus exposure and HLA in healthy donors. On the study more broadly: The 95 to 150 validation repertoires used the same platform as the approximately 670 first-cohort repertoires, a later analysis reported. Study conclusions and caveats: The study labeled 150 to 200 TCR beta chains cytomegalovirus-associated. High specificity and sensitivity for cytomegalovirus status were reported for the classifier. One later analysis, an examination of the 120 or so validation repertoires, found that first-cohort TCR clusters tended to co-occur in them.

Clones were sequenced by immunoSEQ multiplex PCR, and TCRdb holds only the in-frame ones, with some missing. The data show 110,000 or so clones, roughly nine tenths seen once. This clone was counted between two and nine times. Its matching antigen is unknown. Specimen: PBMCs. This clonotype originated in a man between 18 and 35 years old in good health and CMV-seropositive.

The CDR3 reads CASSMGGLYGYTF. The DNA for the CDR3 is TGTGCCAGTAGTATGGGAGGGCTATATGGCTACACCTTC. This chain connects TRBV19 to TRBJ1-2; no reliable D call. V was clipped by 3 bases and J by 5 bases, with 10 bases between them. The CDR3 is 13 amino acids. Germline lookup yields CDR1 LNHDA and CDR2 SQIVND (reference sequence). Full variable domain (remainder filled in from reference TRBV19 and TRBJ1-2): DGGITQSPKYLFRKEGQNVTLSCEQNLNHDAMYWYRQDPGQGLRLIYYSQIVNDFQKGDIAEGYSVSREKKESFPLTVTSAQKNPTAFYLCASSMGGLYGYTFGSGTRLTVV.